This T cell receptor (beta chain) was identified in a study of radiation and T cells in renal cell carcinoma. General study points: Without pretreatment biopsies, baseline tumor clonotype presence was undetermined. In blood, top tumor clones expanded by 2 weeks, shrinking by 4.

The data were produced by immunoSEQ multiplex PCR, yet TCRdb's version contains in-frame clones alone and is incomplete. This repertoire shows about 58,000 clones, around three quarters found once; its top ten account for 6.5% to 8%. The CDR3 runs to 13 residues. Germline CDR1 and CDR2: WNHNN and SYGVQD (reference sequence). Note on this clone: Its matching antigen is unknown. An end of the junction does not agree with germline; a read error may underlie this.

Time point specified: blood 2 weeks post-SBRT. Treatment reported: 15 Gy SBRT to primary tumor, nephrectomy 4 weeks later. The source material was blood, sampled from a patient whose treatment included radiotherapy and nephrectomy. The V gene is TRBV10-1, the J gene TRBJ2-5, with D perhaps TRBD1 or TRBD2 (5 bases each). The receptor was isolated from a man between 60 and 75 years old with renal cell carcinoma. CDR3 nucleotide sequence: TGCGCCAGCAGTGACGGGACCCAAGAGGCCCAGTACTTC. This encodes CASSDGTQEAQYF.